This T cell receptor beta chain appears in the sequencing data of a study of early T cells in non-severe SARS-CoV-2 infection. Turning to the study itself: Sequencing was performed on bulk RNA from unsorted whole blood, leaving chains unpaired.

The V segment lost 4 bases and the J segment 3 bases; nucleotides outside the gene matches: 3. CDR3 length equals 13 residues. Germline V CDR1 and CDR2: DFQATT, SNEGSKA (reference sequence). Attachment of unique molecular identifiers was made to individual cDNA molecules. TCRdb reanalysed the 5' RACE reads using MiXCR and keeps one entry per CDR3 protein. Among around 89,000 distinct CDR3 sequences listed, around 15% were seen once. Study results and caveats: The matching step, a VDJdb search, favored anti-spike CD8 responses and missed private and CD4 specificities.

Of note for this clonotype: The antigen remains undetermined. One base away lies a much larger clone, so this may be a sequencing read error.

This sequence originates from an adult who was a healthcare worker with PCR-confirmed SARS-CoV-2 infection or an uninfected control (not recorded which). V usage is TRBV20-1 and J usage is TRBJ1-2; 9 bases are a match to TRBD1. The sample consisted of whole blood. The CDR3 protein is CSATTGGDYGYTF. The CDR3 bases are TGCAGTGCTACGACAGGGGGAGACTATGGCTACACCTTC.